These 27 T cell receptor beta chains originate from one sample sequenced in a study of cytomegalovirus exposure and HLA in healthy donors. Some clones are missing from TCRdb's copy, which holds only in-frame ones; the method was immunoSEQ multiplex PCR. The table has about 63,000 clones, around 90% seen once. The sample taken for sequencing was PBMCs. The receptor source for this set is a woman aged 18-29 years in good health and CMV-seronegative.

This rearrangement joins TRBV18 to TRBJ2-7; a weak D match, TRBD1 (6 bases). The CDR3 is 14 amino acids. The V end lost 1 base, the J end lost 6 bases, and 13 bases lay between the germline ends. Germline V lookup: CDR1 KGHSH, CDR2 LQKENI. CDR3 bases: TGTGCCAGCTCACCACTGACAGGCTTCCCCGAGCAGTACTTC. Its translation: CASSPLTGFPEQYF.

The genes are TRBV29-1 and TRBJ1-2; D is perhaps TRBD1 (5 bases). Between the trimmed V and J ends, which lost 1 base and 2 bases, there was a span of 8 bases. This CDR3 region has 13 residues. Germline V gene data show CDR1 as SQVTM and CDR2 as ANQGSEA. CDR3 loop: CSVEGGANYGYTF. The CDR3 region has the DNA TGCAGCGTTGAAGGGGGCGCGAACTATGGCTACACCTTC.

This rearrangement joins TRBV7-8 to TRBJ2-1; 7 positions agree with TRBD2. Trimming removed 7 bases from V and 0 bases from J; junction bases left unmatched: 9. This CDR3 region has 16 residues. Germline V gene data show CDR1 as SGHVS and CDR2 as FQNEAQ. The CDR3 DNA follows: TGTGCCAGCAAACCGGGACTACTCAGCTCCTACAATGAGCAGTTCTTC. This gives the protein CASKPGLLSSYNEQFF.

This clone was seen once. In nucleotides, the CDR3 is TGTGCCAGCATCCGAACCGGGACAGGCACCTACGAGCAGTACTTC. This gives the protein CASIRTGTGTYEQYF. The rearrangement joins TRBV7-9 to TRBJ2-7; 8 bases map to TRBD1. J lost 2 bases, V lost 7 bases, and 10 bases had no gene match. Germline CDR1 is SEHNR and CDR2 is FQNEAQ (reference sequence). This CDR3 comprises 15 residues.

This clone was found once. This chain uses TRBV4-2 with TRBJ1-2; D uncertain. The germline V gene encodes CDR1 LGHNA and CDR2 YNFKEQ. The CDR3 contains 16 residues. Trimming shortened V by 4 bases and J by 3 bases, and 18 bases separated the two germline ends. CDR3 sequence reads: CASSPLPDGLDYGYTF. The CDR3 DNA reads TGTGCCAGCAGCCCCTTGCCTGACGGGTTGGACTATGGCTACACCTTC.

The CDR3: CASSFTWGVTGELFF. The CDR3 DNA sequence: TGTGCCAGCAGCTTTACCTGGGGGGTCACCGGGGAGCTGTTTTTT. J is TRBJ2-2 and V is TRBV7-9, with D possibly TRBD2 on 6 matching bases. Germline CDR1 is SEHNR and CDR2 is FQNEAQ (reference sequence). The CDR3 loop spans 15 amino acids. Trimming took off 3 bases at V and 4 bases at J, with 12 bases between the two ends.

J is TRBJ2-3 and V is TRBV5-1, with D possibly TRBD1 on 6 matching bases. The CDR3 is 14 residues long. CDR1 is SGHRS and CDR2 is YFSETQ in the germline V gene. Trimming took 1 base from V and 4 from J, leaving 10 bases between them. Written as DNA, the CDR3 is TGCGCCAGCAGCTTGATTGGGGGCGCAGATACGCAGTATTTT. Translating it yields CASSLIGGADTQYF.

V and J are TRBV2 and TRBJ2-3, with 13 bases identical to TRBD2. Germline V gene lookup returns CDR1 SNHLY and CDR2 FYNNEI. Trimming removed 4 bases from V and 4 bases from J; junction bases left unmatched: 8. The CDR3 has 17 residues. The CDR3 loop reads CASSVSGTSGTPDTQYF. CDR3 DNA: TGTGCCAGCAGTGTATCCGGGACTAGCGGGACACCAGATACGCAGTATTTT.

The V and J genes are TRBV18 and TRBJ2-3, with a possible D match to TRBD2 (5 bases). The germline V and J ends were trimmed by 4 bases and 4 bases, with 12 bases remaining between them. Germline lookup yields CDR1 KGHSH and CDR2 LQKENI. The CDR3 has 14 residues. CDR3 in DNA: TGTGCCAGCTCACTCGCCCGGAGGTCAGATACGCAGTATTTT. As protein: CASSLARRSDTQYF. Together with reference TRBV18 and TRBJ2-3, the CDR3 gives the full variable domain: NAGVMQNPRHLVRRRGQEARLRCSPMKGHSHVYWYRQLPEEGLKFMVYLQKENIIDESGMPKERFSAEFPKEGPSILRIQQVVRGDSAAYFCASSLARRSDTQYFGPGTRLTVL.

The V and J genes are TRBV7-2 and TRBJ2-3; 10 bases align to TRBD2. The V gene's germline CDR1 is SGHTA and CDR2 FQGNSA. V dropped 2 bases and J dropped 2; count of bases not matched to a gene: 4. The CDR3 extends over 16 amino acids. In DNA form, the CDR3 reads TGTGCCAGCAGCTTACGGCTAGCGGGAGTCACAGATACGCAGTATTTT. Translation: CASSLRLAGVTDTQYF.

CDR3 loop: CASSFGGGGYGYTF. The CDR3, as DNA: TGTGCCAGCAGCTTCGGGGGGGGCGGCTATGGCTACACCTTC. V is TRBV7-8 and J is TRBJ1-2; D possibly corresponds to TRBD1 (6 bases). This CDR3 is built from 14 residues. Looked up from germline, CDR1 is SGHVS and CDR2 is FQNEAQ. Trimming removed 3 bases from V and 4 bases from J, with 12 bases in between.

The chain uses TRBV2 and TRBJ1-3, with D perhaps TRBD1 (5 bases). Trimming shortened V by 6 bases and J by 4 bases, and 16 bases separated the two germline ends. CDR3 length equals 15 residues. Germline V lookup: CDR1 SNHLY, CDR2 FYNNEI. The CDR3 reads CASRLGRTTGNTIYF. The DNA for the CDR3 is TGTGCCAGCAGGCTAGGGAGGACAACAGGAAACACCATATATTTT.

The CDR3 bases are TGTGCCAGCAGCCCGGGTATCGGCTACACCTTC. Its translation is CASSPGIGYTF. This chain joins TRBV5-5 and TRBJ1-2; D gene uncertain. The V and J ends lost 4 bases and 8 bases respectively, with 9 bases between them. The germline V gene has CDR1 SGHKS and CDR2 YYEKEE (reference sequence). The CDR3 sequence is 11 residues long.

This clone was seen only a few times. V is TRBV25-1 and J is TRBJ1-1, with 9 nucleotides matching TRBD1. Germline-derived CDR1 and CDR2 are MGHDK and SYGVNS. The V segment lost 4 bases and the J segment 8 bases; nucleotides outside the gene matches: 2. The length of the CDR3 is 12 residues. The CDR3 DNA reads as TGTGCCAGCAGTGCGACAGGGGGGGAAGCTTTCTTT. Translated, it gives CASSATGGEAFF.

The V gene is TRBV30, the J gene TRBJ2-1; 10 positions match TRBD2. Germline V gene lookup returns CDR1 GTSNPN and CDR2 SVGIG (reference sequence). CDR3 size: 11 residues. V shed 4 bases and J 12 bases; nucleotides not matched to a gene: 3. CDR3 in amino acids: CAWTSGSGQFF. CDR3 in DNA: TGTGCCTGGACTAGCGGGAGCGGGCAGTTCTTC.

V gene TRBV15 combines with J gene TRBJ1-4; D is perhaps TRBD1 (5 bases). CDR1 is LNHNV and CDR2 is YYDKDF in the germline V gene (reference sequence). Trimming took 3 bases from V and 4 from J, leaving 9 bases between them. This CDR3 has 14 amino acids. CDR3 sequence (DNA): TGTGCCACCAGCAGGTGGGGGGTTAATGAAAAACTGTTTTTT. Residues: CATSRWGVNEKLFF.

This chain joins TRBV19 and TRBJ2-1; 12 bases agree with TRBD1. The CDR3 consists of 17 residues. V trimming: 1 base; J trimming: 8 bases; junction bases outside the gene matches: 9. Per the germline V gene, CDR1 is LNHDA and CDR2 is SQIVND (reference sequence). The CDR3 region has the DNA TGTGCCAGTAGTATAGGTGGCGGAGGGACAGGGGGCTATGAGCAGTTCTTC. Translating gives CASSIGGGGTGGYEQFF.

This chain links TRBV30 with TRBJ2-2; TRBD1 might be the D (6 bases). In germline, CDR1 is GTSNPN, CDR2 SVGIG (reference sequence). Trimming left V 1 base short and J 0 bases short, with 6 bases between. There are 14 residues in the CDR3. CDR3 in DNA: TGTGCCTGGAGTGAGGGGGCGAACACCGGGGAGCTGTTTTTT. Its translation is CAWSEGANTGELFF.

The chain joins TRBV19 to TRBJ2-7; D uncertain. The CDR3 has 14 residues. CDR1 and CDR2 (germline): LNHDA, SQIVND (reference sequence). Trimming cost V 9 bases and J 6 bases, with 21 bases left between them. In nucleotides, the CDR3 is TGTGCCAGAAACGGTCGCCCCTTACCCTGCGAGCAGTACTTC. Its translation is CARNGRPLPCEQYF.

Points on this clone: The junction departs from the called germline gene at one end, perhaps through a read error. The chain couples TRBV29-1 to TRBJ2-1, with 14 nucleotides matching TRBD2. This CDR3 is built from 11 residues. Germline-derived CDR1 and CDR2 are SQVTM and ANQGSEA. The CDR3 is CSTRTSGGSVF. CDR3 bases: TGCAGCACCCGGACTAGCGGGGGGTCGGTCTTC.

The CDR3 bases are TGTGCCAGCAGGAGGGTAGGCAGCACAGATACGCAGTATTTT. Protein sequence: CASRRVGSTDTQYF. V usage is TRBV27 and J usage is TRBJ2-3; possible D gene TRBD2, 5 bases. In germline, CDR1 is MNHEY, CDR2 SMNVEV (reference sequence). Trimming removed 6 bases at V and 0 bases at J, with 10 bases between. CDR3 length: 14 amino acids.

V is TRBV18 and J is TRBJ2-3; 10 nucleotides agree with TRBD2. This CDR3 spans 16 amino acids. Germline V gene lookup returns CDR1 KGHSH and CDR2 LQKENI. Trimming cost V 6 bases and J 4 bases; bases outside gene matches: 10. The CDR3 DNA reads TGTGCCAGCTCGCATTCCTTAGCGGGAGGATCAGATACGCAGTATTTT. Its translation is CASSHSLAGGSDTQYF.

The chain combines TRBV19 with TRBJ1-5, with D tentatively TRBD1 (6 bases). This CDR3 is built from 14 residues. Germline lookup yields CDR1 LNHDA and CDR2 SQIVND (reference sequence). V was shortened by 3 bases and J by 7 bases, with 13 bases between the two germline ends. The CDR3 loop is CASSIAGAQQPQHF. CDR3 coding DNA: TGTGCCAGTAGTATCGCAGGGGCACAGCAGCCCCAGCATTTT.

The DNA for the CDR3 is TGTGCCAGCAGCCAGGCAGGGTGGGGAGATACGCAGTATTTT. Protein: CASSQAGWGDTQYF. The chain has TRBV14 and TRBJ2-3; a weak D match, TRBD1 (5 bases). The V end was cut by 3 bases, the J end by 5 bases, with 12 bases between. Germline assignment: CDR1 SGHDN and CDR2 FVKESK. The CDR3 sequence is 14 residues long.

This clone was picked up one time. The V call is TRBV15, the J call TRBJ2-7; 10 bases agree with TRBD1. With V trimmed by 3 bases and J by 3 bases, 5 bases remained unmatched. The CDR3 totals 15 residues. CDR1 and CDR2 from the germline V gene are LNHNV and YYDKDF (reference sequence). The CDR3 here is CATSRDRGSSYEQYF. CDR3 nucleotide sequence: TGTGCCACCAGCAGGGACAGGGGGTCCAGCTACGAGCAGTACTTC. The full variable domain, completed using reference TRBV15 and TRBJ2-7, is DAMVIQNPRYQVTQFGKPVTLSCSQTLNHNVMYWYQQKSSQAPKLLFHYYDKDFNNEADTPDNFQSRRPNTSFCFLDIRSPGLGDTAMYLCATSRDRGSSYEQYFGPGTRLTVT.

The table lists this clone with a few counts. The gene calls are TRBV25-1 and TRBJ2-7; no clear D gene. Trimming left V 6 bases short and J 5 bases short, with 11 bases between. Germline assignment: CDR1 MGHDK and CDR2 SYGVNS. The CDR3 covers 12 residues. DNA of the CDR3: TGTGCCAGCAGCCTCTCCGGAGACGAGCAGTACTTC. Translating it yields CASSLSGDEQYF.

The genes are TRBV6-5 and TRBJ2-7, with TRBD1 identical over 7 bases. This CDR3 has 15 amino acids. J was trimmed by 5 bases and V by 5 bases; bases with no gene match: 12. Per the germline V gene, CDR1 is MNHEY and CDR2 is SVGAGI. In DNA form, the CDR3 reads TGTGCCAGCAGTCTCCAGAGGGGTGACAGGGACGAGCAGTACTTC. Translation: CASSLQRGDRDEQYF.